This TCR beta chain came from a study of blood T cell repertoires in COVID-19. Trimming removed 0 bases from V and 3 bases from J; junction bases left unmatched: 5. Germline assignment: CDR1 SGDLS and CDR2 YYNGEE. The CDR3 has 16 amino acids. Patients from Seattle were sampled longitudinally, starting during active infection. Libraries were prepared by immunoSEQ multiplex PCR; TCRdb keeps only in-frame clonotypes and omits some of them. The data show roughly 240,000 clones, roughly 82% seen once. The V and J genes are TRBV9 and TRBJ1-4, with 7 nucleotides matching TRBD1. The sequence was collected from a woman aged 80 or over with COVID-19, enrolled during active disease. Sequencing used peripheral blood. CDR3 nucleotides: TGTGCCAGCAGCGTAGAAGGAGGGGGCTCTAATGAAAAACTGTTTTTT. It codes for CASSVEGGGSNEKLFF.